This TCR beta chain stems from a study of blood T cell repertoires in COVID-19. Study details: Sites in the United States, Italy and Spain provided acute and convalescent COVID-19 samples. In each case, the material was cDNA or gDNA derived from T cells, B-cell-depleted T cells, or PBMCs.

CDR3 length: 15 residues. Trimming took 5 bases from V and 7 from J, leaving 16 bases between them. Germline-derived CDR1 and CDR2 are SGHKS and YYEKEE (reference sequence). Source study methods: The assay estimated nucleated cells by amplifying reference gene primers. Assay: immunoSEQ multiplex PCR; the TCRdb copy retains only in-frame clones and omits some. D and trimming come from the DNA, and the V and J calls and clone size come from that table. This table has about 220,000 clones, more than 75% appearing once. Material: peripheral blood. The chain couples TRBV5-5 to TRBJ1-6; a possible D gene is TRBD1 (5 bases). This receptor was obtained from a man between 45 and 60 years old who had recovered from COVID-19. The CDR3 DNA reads TGTGCCAGCAGTTCGCCCATTCCAGGGAATTCACCCCTCCACTTT. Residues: CASSSPIPGNSPLHF.